The sample holds many counts of the clone carrying this T cell receptor (beta chain). This sample is part of a study of neurological immune-mediated disorders. In germline, CDR1 is DFQATT, CDR2 SNEGSKA (reference sequence). This CDR3 region has 12 residues. Trimming took off 4 bases at V and 5 bases at J, with 11 bases between the two ends. TCRdb reanalysed the 5' RACE reads using MiXCR and keeps one entry per CDR3 protein. In the table there are tens of thousands of distinct CDR3 sequences, approximately 13% of which are singletons. Time point indicated: longitudinal time-point 3. The source material was PBMCs. The V call is TRBV20-1, the J call TRBJ1-2; possible D gene TRBD1, 6 bases. The origin of this receptor is a man aged 25-45 years in good health. The CDR3 is CSATQGPYGYTF. DNA of the CDR3: TGCAGTGCTACCCAGGGGCCTTATGGCTACACCTTC.